This entry lists 9 T cell receptor beta chains sequenced from one sample in a study of OX40 agonist ivuxolimab in advanced cancers. Only in-frame clones appear in the TCRdb table, and some are missing; sequencing was by immunoSEQ multiplex PCR. This sample has just under 85,000 clones, with around four fifths found just once. The specimen was CD4+ or CD8+ T cells sorted from blood, collected in a trial of the OX40 agonist ivuxolimab. All receptors come from an adult with an advanced solid tumor such as melanoma, head and neck, liver or kidney cancer.

The chain has TRBV6-1 and TRBJ2-7, with 7 bases identical to TRBD1. Germline-derived CDR1 and CDR2 are MNHNS and SASEGT. The CDR3 is 13 residues long. V was clipped by 8 bases and J by 6 bases; unmatched bases: 10. In nucleotides, the CDR3 is TGTGCCAGCTCCGTCCAGGGGGAAGGCGAGCAGTACTTC. Translation: CASSVQGEGEQYF.

The chain has TRBV7-9 and TRBJ1-2; D not certain. Germline loops: CDR1 SEHNR, CDR2 FQNEAQ (reference sequence). The CDR3 is made up of 13 amino acids. The V end lost 3 bases, the J end lost 7 bases, and 12 bases lay between the germline ends. The CDR3 here is CASSFDGQGGYTF. CDR3 in DNA: TGTGCCAGCAGCTTTGATGGGCAAGGTGGCTACACCTTC.

This clone was seen only once. The chain employs TRBV13 and TRBJ1-2, with 12 bases that match TRBD1. CDR3 length equals 17 residues. Unmatched junction bases numbered 13, after V lost 4 bases and J lost 7 bases. Germline loops: CDR1 PRHDT, CDR2 FYEKMQ (reference sequence). The CDR3 nucleotides read TGTGCCAGCAGCTCCCGCCCCCCCGGGACAGGGGGCGGTGGCTACACCTTC. It encodes CASSSRPPGTGGGGYTF.

The chain carries TRBV7-2 and TRBJ2-5, with a possible D match to TRBD2 (6 bases). This CDR3 has 16 amino acids. The V end lost 7 bases, the J end lost 5 bases, and 23 bases lay between the germline ends. Germline V CDR1 and CDR2: SGHTA, FQGNSA. In DNA form, the CDR3 reads TGTGCCAGCACCGTAAAAGCGGGTGCGGGTCGGGAGACCCAGTACTTC. The encoded protein is CASTVKAGAGRETQYF.

This clone was observed a few times. This chain joins TRBV5-5 and TRBJ2-1, with 8 positions matching TRBD1. The CDR3 extends over 16 amino acids. J lost 1 base, V lost 7 bases, and 10 bases had no gene match. CDR1 SGHKS and CDR2 YYEKEE come from the germline V gene (reference sequence). The DNA of the CDR3 is TGTGCCAGCGGAGAACAGGGGGGACCTTCCTACAATGAGCAGTTCTTC. Translated, it gives CASGEQGGPSYNEQFF.

This clone was observed once. The chain joins TRBV10-3 to TRBJ1-3; D is unresolved. The CDR3 contains 13 residues. Germline assignment: CDR1 ENHRY and CDR2 SYGVKD. With 4 bases removed from V and 0 bases from J, the gap between germline ends came to 4 bases. The CDR3 bases are TGTGCCATCAGTGGGGGCTCTGGAAACACCATATATTTT. Translating gives CAISGGSGNTIYF.

V is TRBV19 and J is TRBJ1-6, with no clear D. Per the germline V gene, CDR1 is LNHDA and CDR2 is SQIVND (reference sequence). The V gene lost 3 bases and the J gene lost 8 bases, with 17 bases spanning the gap. This CDR3 comprises 16 residues. The CDR3 region is CASSISQIRADSPLHF. CDR3 in DNA: TGTGCCAGTAGTATTTCGCAGATCCGTGCGGATTCACCCCTCCACTTT.

This sequence joins TRBV7-3 and TRBJ2-1; D not certain. The CDR3 loop spans 12 amino acids. The V end was cut by 2 bases, the J end by 5 bases, with 4 bases between. Germline V gene lookup returns CDR1 SGHTA and CDR2 FQGTGA. The CDR3 here is CASSLGNNEQFF. The CDR3 DNA reads TGTGCCAGCAGCTTAGGAAACAATGAGCAGTTCTTC.

The chain carries TRBV5-4 and TRBJ1-5; 7 bases match TRBD1. Trimming took 4 bases from V and 7 from J; bases not matched to a gene: 8. The CDR3 has 14 residues. The germline gives CDR1 SGHNT, CDR2 YYREEE (reference sequence). The CDR3 nucleotides are TGTGCCAGCAGCCAAGGAGGGGGCGGGCAGCCCCAGCATTTT. Protein product: CASSQGGGGQPQHF.